Sequencing of this T cell receptor (beta chain) was carried out in a study of response to subunit inactivated influenza vaccine. Study observations and caveats: That few new T cells are recruited by each seasonal influenza vaccination was the authors' suggestion.

Each CDR3 protein is one row after TCRdb ran MiXCR on the RT-PCR reads. Among 500,000 to 550,000 distinct CDR3 sequences listed, 7.5% to 8.5% were seen once. Per germline, CDR1 SGHVS and CDR2 FQNEAQ. V lost 5 bases and J 7 bases, leaving 12 bases between the germline ends. The CDR3 runs to 12 residues. This clonotype was recorded at least ten times. Its antigen remains unidentified. This clonotype originated in a man aged 50 to 69 who received an inactivated influenza vaccine. The rearrangement uses TRBV7-8 and TRBJ2-7; D uncertain. Here the sequenced sample was PBMCs from blood, taken roughly 24 months after vaccination. As DNA, the CDR3 is TGTGCCAGCAGCCGCTGGGTTGGGGAGCAGTACTTC. Encoded protein: CASSRWVGEQYF. Full variable domain (rest looked up from reference TRBV7-8 and TRBJ2-7): GAGVSQSPRYKVAKRGQDVALRCDPISGHVSLFWYQQALGQGPEFLTYFQNEAQLDKSGLPSDRFFAERPEGSVSTLKIQRTQQEDSAVYLCASSRWVGEQYFGPGTRLTVT.